Below, 4 T cell receptor beta chains from the same sample are listed, as sequenced in a study of blood T cell repertoires in COVID-19. TCRdb keeps only in-frame clones here, not all; method: immunoSEQ multiplex PCR. The sample includes around 50,000 clones, 90% seen only once; the top ten take around 5%. The sample was peripheral blood. These receptors all stem from a man aged 65 to 79 with acute or convalescent COVID-19.

V usage is TRBV5-4 and J usage is TRBJ1-4; no firm D call. V lost 2 bases to trimming and J lost 1 base, with 12 bases between them. The CDR3 extends over 16 amino acids. Per germline, CDR1 SGHNT and CDR2 YYREEE (reference sequence). CDR3 region: CASSFGASRTNEKLFF. The DNA for the CDR3 is TGTGCCAGCAGCTTTGGTGCCTCCAGAACTAATGAAAAACTGTTTTTT.

The chain combines TRBV5-6 with TRBJ1-2; a possible D gene is TRBD1 (5 bases). The V gene lost 4 bases and the J gene lost 2 bases, with 9 bases spanning the gap. CDR1 is SGHDT, CDR2 YYEEEE, per germline. The CDR3 contains 13 residues. The CDR3 DNA sequence: TGTGCCAGCAGCGGCGACAGAAACTATGGCTACACCTTC. Protein: CASSGDRNYGYTF.

The gene calls are TRBV9 and TRBJ2-3; possibly TRBD1 for D (5 bases). Germline assignment: CDR1 SGDLS and CDR2 YYNGEE. The CDR3 is 15 amino acids. Between the trimmed V and J ends, which lost 4 bases and 1 base, there was a span of 13 bases. CDR3 nucleotide sequence: TGTGCCAGCAGCCCCGCAGGGCAGGGCACAGATACGCAGTATTTT. Its protein is CASSPAGQGTDTQYF.

This clone was observed once. The chain recombines TRBV19 with TRBJ1-1, with TRBD1 matching 10 bases. Looked up from germline, CDR1 is LNHDA and CDR2 is SQIVND (reference sequence). CDR3 length: 16 amino acids. The V and J ends lost 3 bases and 0 bases, in that order; junction bases with no gene match: 4. The CDR3 coding sequence is TGTGCCAGTAGTATCCAGACAGGGGGCCTGAACACTGAAGCTTTCTTT. The encoded protein is CASSIQTGGLNTEAFF.